This TCR beta chain originates from a study of tumor-infiltrating lymphocytes in oesophageal squamous cell carcinoma. MiXCR, run by TCRdb on the PCR reads, gives a single entry per CDR3 protein. Of tens of thousands of distinct CDR3 sequences listed, 36% are singletons. Trimming cost V 0 bases and J 5 bases, with 7 bases left between them. There are 13 residues in the CDR3. Germline CDR1 and CDR2: SGHTA and FQGNSA. Sequenced material: esophageal tumor tissue. This rearrangement joins TRBV7-2 to TRBJ1-2, with D unresolved. The source of this sequence is a male donor with esophageal squamous cell carcinoma. CDR3 region: CASSLAGPYGYTF. The DNA of the CDR3 is TGTGCCAGCAGCTTAGCTGGACCATATGGCTACACCTTC.